A selection of T cell receptor beta chains follows, all from one sample in a study of cytomegalovirus exposure and HLA in healthy donors. Measured with immunoSEQ multiplex PCR; TCRdb has only the in-frame clones, and not every one. The sample shows roughly 150,000 clones, approximately 82% of them seen only once. Sequenced: PBMCs. The receptors here all came from a man aged 18 to 30 in good health and CMV-seropositive. Both conserved end residues are part of each CDR3. Fields, in order: J gene, V gene, D gene, clone size, CDR3 protein, CDR3 DNA. D genes are given only for firm matches. A row's size may be missing; if present it is once, few, many or a size class.

>TRBJ1-2|TRBV5-4|TRBD1|.
CASSYRGGYGYTF
TGTGCCAGCAGTTACAGGGGAGGCTATGGCTACACCTTC
>TRBJ2-5|TRBV6-5|TRBD1|.
CASRGGQGHRETQYF
TGTGCCAGCAGAGGGGGACAGGGCCATAGAGAGACCCAGTACTTC
>TRBJ2-2|TRBV7-9|TRBD2|few
CACSIGLAGGAGELFF
TGTGCCTGCAGCATTGGACTAGCGGGGGGCGCCGGGGAGCTGTTTTTT
>TRBJ2-1|TRBV19|.|.
CASSISAVNEQFF
TGTGCCAGTAGTATATCAGCGGTCAATGAGCAGTTCTTC
>TRBJ2-7|TRBV5-1|.|.
CASSFGKTDEQYF
TGCGCCAGCAGCTTCGGGAAGACGGACGAGCAGTACTTC
>TRBJ1-1|TRBV7-9|.|.
CASSQGGTTEAFF
TGTGCCAGCAGCCAAGGGGGTACCACTGAAGCTTTCTTT
>TRBJ2-5|TRBV29-1|TRBD2|.
CSAQKTSGSETQYF
TGCAGCGCACAAAAGACTAGCGGGAGTGAGACCCAGTACTTC
>TRBJ1-1|TRBV6-1|.|.
CASSEARAGEAFF
TGTGCCAGCAGTGAAGCGAGGGCCGGGGAAGCTTTCTTT
>TRBJ1-5|TRBV27|TRBD1|once
CASSLSGTGNQPQHF
TGTGCCAGCAGTTTATCAGGGACAGGCAATCAGCCCCAGCATTTT
>TRBJ2-2|TRBV5-8|TRBD1|.
CASSVSAGGNTGELFF
TGTGCCAGCAGCGTTTCGGCAGGGGGTAACACCGGGGAGCTGTTTTTT
>TRBJ2-5|TRBV7-9|.|few
CSSSTRGGVGETQYF
TGTTCCAGCAGCACCCGCGGCGGGGTAGGGGAGACCCAGTACTTC
>TRBJ1-4|TRBV4-1|.|once
CASSPPGRGLDEKLFF
TGCGCCAGCAGCCCCCCCGGGCGGGGGCTGGATGAAAAACTGTTTTTT
>TRBJ2-7|TRBV11-2|.|.
CASSKDYSYEQYF
TGTGCCAGCAGCAAGGACTACTCCTACGAGCAGTACTTC
>TRBJ2-7|TRBV29-1|TRBD1|once
CSVEGGQSSYEQYF
TGCAGCGTTGAAGGGGGACAGAGTTCCTACGAGCAGTACTTC
>TRBJ2-5|TRBV7-9|TRBD2|.
CASSSSAGLQETQYF
TGTGCCAGCAGCTCCTCGGCGGGACTACAAGAGACTCAGTACTTC
>TRBJ2-1|TRBV2|TRBD2|.
CASSGLAGFRSEQFF
TGTGCCAGCAGTGGACTAGCGGGATTCCGCAGTGAGCAGTTCTTC
>TRBJ2-3|TRBV5-1|TRBD2|.
CASSPLAGVSTDTQYF
TGCGCCAGCAGCCCTCTAGCGGGAGTAAGCACAGATACGCAGTATTTT
>TRBJ1-2|TRBV7-9|.|.
CASSLTDMYGYTF
TGTGCCAGCAGCTTAACGGACATGTATGGCTACACCTTC
>TRBJ2-7|TRBV5-4|TRBD1|.
CASSLGQVPTYEQYF
TGTGCCAGCAGCTTAGGACAGGTTCCCACCTACGAGCAGTACTTC
>TRBJ2-7|TRBV11-2|.|once
CASSFLQGYEQYF
TGTGCCAGCAGCTTCCTACAGGGTTACGAGCAGTACTTC
>TRBJ2-2|TRBV18|TRBD2|.
CASSLSPTSGSIATGELFF
TGTGCCAGCTCACTATCCCCCACTAGCGGGAGTATTGCCACCGGGGAGCTGTTTTTT
>TRBJ2-7|TRBV7-9|TRBD1|once
CASSPWDRAYEQYF
TGTGCCAGCAGCCCCTGGGACAGGGCCTACGAGCAGTACTTC
>TRBJ2-3|TRBV9|TRBD2|.
CASSVARGRSGDTQYF
TGTGCCAGCAGCGTAGCACGCGGGAGGTCGGGAGATACGCAGTATTTT
>TRBJ1-1|TRBV19|.|.
CASSSRRQNTEAFF
TGTGCCAGTAGTAGCAGAAGACAGAACACTGAAGCTTTCTTT
>TRBJ2-2|TRBV14|TRBD2|.
CASSPPAGVLGTGELFF
TGTGCCAGCAGCCCCCCAGCGGGAGTACTGGGCACCGGGGAGCTGTTTTTT
>TRBJ1-2|TRBV30|TRBD1|.
CAWDRGRGYTF
TGTGCCTGGGACAGGGGACGTGGCTACACCTTC
>TRBJ2-7|TRBV5-1|TRBD1|.
CASSPGTGTYEQYF
TGCGCCAGCAGCCCCGGGACAGGGACCTACGAGCAGTACTTC
>TRBJ1-1|TRBV6-5|.|.
CASSYTGPLGTEAFF
TGTGCCAGCAGTTACACAGGACCTTTGGGGACTGAAGCTTTCTTT
>TRBJ2-7|TRBV27|.|few
CASSPPGLYYEQYF
TGTGCCAGCAGTCCCCCGGGACTTTACTACGAGCAGTACTTC
>TRBJ1-5|TRBV2|.|once
CASSTNREGPQHF
TGTGCCAGCAGTACTAACCGCGAGGGGCCCCAGCATTTT
>TRBJ2-5|TRBV27|.|.
CASSPPGTQYF
TGTGCCAGCAGTCCCCCGGGGACCCAGTACTTC
>TRBJ2-7|TRBV7-9|.|.
CSSSWSDPYEQYF
TGTTCCAGCAGCTGGAGCGATCCCTACGAGCAGTACTTC
>TRBJ2-3|TRBV9|TRBD2|.
CASSARGGTYTDTQYF
TGTGCCAGCAGCGCCCGGGGGGGTACCTACACAGATACGCAGTATTTT
>TRBJ2-3|TRBV9|.|.
CASSVSGTTDTQYF
TGTGCCAGCAGCGTTAGCGGAACCACAGATACGCAGTATTTT
>TRBJ1-6|TRBV27|.|.
CASSLSPNRNNSPLHF
TGTGCCAGCAGTTTATCCCCCAACAGGAATAATTCACCCCTCCACTTT
>TRBJ2-3|TRBV2|.|.
CASSAEATLRDTQYF
TGTGCCAGCAGTGCAGAAGCGACTCTACGGGATACGCAGTATTTT
>TRBJ2-7|TRBV5-4|TRBD2|.
CASSLVSSGIYEQYF
TGTGCCAGCAGCTTGGTCTCTAGCGGGATCTACGAGCAGTACTTC
>TRBJ2-2|TRBV5-1|.|.
CASRTKRAYTGELFF
TGCGCCAGCAGGACTAAGCGGGCCTACACCGGGGAGCTGTTTTTT
>TRBJ2-1|TRBV7-9|TRBD2|.
CASSPGREEYNEQFF
TGTGCCAGCAGCCCAGGGCGGGAGGAATACAATGAGCAGTTCTTC
>TRBJ2-4|TRBV2|TRBD2|.
CASGGGSKNIQYF
TGTGCCAGCGGGGGGGGGTCCAAAAACATTCAGTACTTC
>TRBJ2-2|TRBV9|.|.
CASSVVSQTNTGELFF
TGTGCCAGCAGCGTAGTATCTCAGACGAACACCGGGGAGCTGTTTTTT
>TRBJ1-4|TRBV9|TRBD1|once
CASSAGQGIATNEKLFF
TGTGCCAGCAGCGCAGGACAGGGTATCGCAACTAATGAAAAACTGTTTTTT
>TRBJ2-1|TRBV19|.|few
CASTLYGGSSYNEQFF
TGTGCCAGTACCCTGTACGGAGGCAGCTCCTACAATGAGCAGTTCTTC
>TRBJ2-7|TRBV5-6|.|.
CASSPGQGGVYEQYF
TGTGCCAGCAGCCCTGGACAGGGAGGGGTCTACGAGCAGTACTTC
>TRBJ1-4|TRBV28|.|few
CASSLWPGREKLFF
TGTGCCAGCAGTTTATGGCCCGGTAGAGAAAAACTGTTTTTT
>TRBJ2-3|TRBV14|TRBD2|.
CASSQDLGLAGGNTQYF
TGTGCCAGCAGCCAAGATCTGGGACTAGCGGGAGGAAATACGCAGTATTTT
>TRBJ2-1|TRBV7-9|.|.
CASSFSESSYNEQFF
TGTGCCAGCAGCTTTAGCGAAAGCTCCTACAATGAGCAGTTCTTC
>TRBJ1-1|TRBV30|.|.
CAWSVQSSNTEAFF
TGTGCCTGGAGTGTACAGAGCTCGAACACTGAAGCTTTCTTT
>TRBJ2-7|TRBV11-3|TRBD2|.
CASSLGGSSYEQYF
TGTGCCAGCAGCTTGGGCGGGAGCTCCTACGAGCAGTACTTC
>TRBJ2-5|TRBV5-4|.|few
CASSAGPREETQYF
TGTGCCAGCAGCGCGGGCCCTAGGGAAGAGACCCAGTACTTC
>TRBJ2-2|TRBV7-9|TRBD2|.
CASSLVLAGGRTGELFF
TGTGCCAGCAGCTTAGTACTAGCGGGAGGACGGACCGGGGAGCTGTTTTTT